A single sample gave rise to the 2 T cell receptor beta chains below, sequenced in a study of blood T cell repertoires in COVID-19 (dated by TCRdb to about 2020). The library was produced with the immunoSEQ multiplex PCR assay. Not all clones reach the TCRdb copy of this immuneACCESS table, which keeps in-frame sequences only. Checked studies attribute under half of the gap to unresolved V genes and leave the rest unexplained. Recorded for this sample are 130,000 or so clones; around 82% of them occurred a single time. The ten largest clones add up to about 5.4% of the sample. Material: peripheral blood. The receptor source for this set is an older man with active or convalescent COVID-19.

This clone came up many times. CDR3 in amino acids: CASSPSTGTGLPDTQYF. The CDR3 coding sequence is TGTGCCAGCAGCCCCTCTACCGGGACAGGTCTCCCAGATACGCAGTATTTT. V and J are TRBV4-2 and TRBJ2-3, with 8 bases matching TRBD1. The CDR3 extends over 17 amino acids. CDR1 and CDR2 from the germline V gene are LGHNA and YNFKEQ. The V and J ends lost 4 bases and 4 bases, in that order; junction bases with no gene match: 13.

The chain combines TRBV11-2 with TRBJ1-3; weak D call: TRBD1 (5 bases). CDR1 and CDR2 from the germline V gene are SGHAT and FQNNGV. V was trimmed by 1 base and J by 2 bases, leaving 9 bases between them. There are 15 residues in the CDR3. In DNA form, the CDR3 reads TGTGCCAGCAGCTTAGTAGGGGTAACTGGAAACACCATATATTTT. Protein: CASSLVGVTGNTIYF.